This TCR beta chain came from a study of CD8+ T cells in alopecia areata. Study-level information: Treated patients were given oral tofacitinib, which was dosed at 5 to 10 mg twice daily. General study points: With tofacitinib ongoing, many expanded lesional clones persisted in both scalp and blood.

CDR1 is SGHDT, CDR2 YYEEEE, per germline. There are 13 residues in the CDR3. J lost 6 bases, V lost 4 bases, and 5 bases had no gene match. Extracted RNA was reverse transcribed, and the resulting cDNA served as sequencing template. Method: immunoSEQ multiplex PCR; TCRdb's copy keeps in-frame clones and lacks some. Altogether approximately 100,000 clones are present, 55% to 75% being singletons, with the ten largest covering over 15%. Regarding this clone: Its target is unknown.

Regarding treatment: oral pan-JAK inhibitor, 5-10 mg twice daily. The chain combines TRBV5-6 with TRBJ2-3; 7 bases are a match to TRBD1. This clonotype was sampled from a human donor with alopecia areata. The sample here was CD8+ T cells sorted from blood, taken at approximately week 60, from a patient treated with tofacitinib. CDR3 bases: TGTGCCAGCAGCAGAGACAGGGCGGATACGCAGTATTTT. Translated, it gives CASSRDRADTQYF.